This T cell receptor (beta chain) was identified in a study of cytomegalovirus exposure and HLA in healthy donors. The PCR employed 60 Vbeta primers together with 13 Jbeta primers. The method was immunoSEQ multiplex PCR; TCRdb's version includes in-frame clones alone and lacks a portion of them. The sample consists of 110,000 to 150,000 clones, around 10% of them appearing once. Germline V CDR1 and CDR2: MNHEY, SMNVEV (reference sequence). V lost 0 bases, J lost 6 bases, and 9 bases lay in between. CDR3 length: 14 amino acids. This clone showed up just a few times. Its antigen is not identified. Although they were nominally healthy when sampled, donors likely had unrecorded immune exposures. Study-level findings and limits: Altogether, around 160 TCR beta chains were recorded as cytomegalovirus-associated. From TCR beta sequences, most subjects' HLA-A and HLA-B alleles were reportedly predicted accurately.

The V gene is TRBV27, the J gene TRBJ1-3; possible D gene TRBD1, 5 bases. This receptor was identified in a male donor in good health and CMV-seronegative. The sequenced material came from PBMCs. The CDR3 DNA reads TGTGCCAGCAGTTTATCGGGGCAGCTAAACACCATATATTTT. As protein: CASSLSGQLNTIYF.